Following are 3 T cell receptor beta chains from one sample sequenced in a study of T cells in Graves' hyperthyroidism and ophthalmopathy (dated by TCRdb to the late 2010s). Receptors were amplified or captured by multiplex PCR. Sequencer: Illumina HiSeq 2000. The TCR beta CDR3 regions were amplified from RNA transcripts. For the first round of RT-PCR on the TCR CDR3, the HTBI primer set was used together with the Qiagen OneStep RT-PCR kit. TCRdb handled the public reads itself, with Q25 trimming in fastp and clone calling in MiXCR, and kept productive beta chains. Under each unique CDR3 protein, matching rows form one entry showing the most common genes and DNA. The sample profile shows 380,000 or so distinct CDR3 sequences; about a fifth of them were found once. The ten largest account for around 3.4% of the sample. Sequencing used blood. These TCRs come from a woman between 18 and 29 years old with Graves' hyperthyroidism.

The genes are TRBV20-1 and TRBJ2-1; weak D call: TRBD2 (7 bases). Trimming took off 6 bases at V and 5 bases at J, with 17 bases between the two ends. Germline CDR1 and CDR2: DFQATT and SNEGSKA (reference sequence). This CDR3 has 14 amino acids. Here the CDR3 reads CSALRGGAHNEQFF. CDR3 DNA sequence: TGCAGTGCCCTCAGAGGGGGGGCCCACAATGAGCAGTTCTTC.

Points on this clonotype: This sequence may be a read error, since a much larger clone differs from it by one base. The chain has TRBV7-3 and TRBJ1-2; D is ambiguous. Germline V gene sequence: CDR1 SGHTA, CDR2 FQGTGA. The V end lost 3 bases, the J end lost 2 bases, and 10 bases lay between the germline ends. This CDR3 has 14 residues. The CDR3 here is CASSFRRGNYGYTF. CDR3 in DNA: TGTGCCAGCAGCTTTAGGAGAGGGAACTATGGCTACACCTTC.

This clonotype has ten or more counts. The V and J genes are TRBV28 and TRBJ2-7; 10 positions match TRBD1. The junction had 6 bases not matched to a gene; V was cut back by 2 bases and J by 2 bases. This CDR3 is built from 16 residues. The germline CDR1 and CDR2 sequences are MDHEN and SYDVKM. The CDR3 nucleotides are TGTGCCAGCAGTTTAGGGACAGGGGTTAGACCCTACGAGCAGTACTTC. This gives the protein CASSLGTGVRPYEQYF.